The T cell receptor beta chain under discussion was sequenced for a study of blood T cell repertoires in COVID-19. Study in general: Some COVID-19 samples were acute and others convalescent; all came from the United States, Italy and Spain. T cells, B-cell-depleted T cells, or PBMCs supplied cDNA or gDNA.

Germline CDR1 and CDR2: SGHTA and FQGNSA. The CDR3 contains 15 residues. Trimming removed 6 bases from V and 6 bases from J; junction bases left unmatched: 7. How the authors handled the data: Estimation of nucleated cell counts relied on the amplification of reference gene primers. Only in-frame clones appear in the TCRdb table, and some are missing; sequencing was by immunoSEQ multiplex PCR. For V, J and clone size, that table is used; D and trimming come from the DNA. The sample includes a few hundred thousand clones, roughly 84% seen only once; the top ten take 2% to 2.5%. The sequence was collected from a man aged 40-55 years who had recovered from COVID-19. The V and J genes are TRBV7-2 and TRBJ2-4; TRBD1 matches at 11 bases. Source material: peripheral blood. This CDR3 is CASRRDRGSSNIQYF. The CDR3 DNA is TGTGCCAGCAGGCGGGACAGGGGGTCGTCAAACATTCAGTACTTC.